Listed here are 5 T cell receptor beta chains from one sample, sequenced in a study of human T cells and chemical hapten exposure. TCRdb analysed the RACE reads with MiXCR anew, one entry per CDR3 protein. The repertoire includes 300,000 to 450,000 distinct CDR3 sequences, approximately 5% of them detected once, and 2.5% to 3% sits in the top ten. Time point given: pre-sensitization, week 0. This sample's treatment: therapeutic diphenylcyclopropenone sensitization with weekly scalp DPC. This material consisted of whole blood, taken in connection with sensitization to the hapten diphenylcyclopropenone (DPC). Source of these receptors: a woman aged 50 to 60 with alopecia areata. Some clones in this sample may be carry-over from other donors' samples.

The chain combines TRBV5-6 with TRBJ2-3, with 12 bases fitting TRBD2. Germline V lookup: CDR1 SGHDT, CDR2 YYEEEE. CDR3 size: 15 residues. V dropped 4 bases and J dropped 4; count of bases not matched to a gene: 4. CDR3 bases: TGTGCCAGCAGCCCTACTAGCGGGGGGCCAGATACGCAGTATTTT. Translating it yields CASSPTSGGPDTQYF.

This clonotype has a handful of counts. The chain has TRBV2 and TRBJ2-7; a weak D match, TRBD1 (5 bases). Germline CDR1 and CDR2: SNHLY and FYNNEI. V was shortened by 8 bases and J by 2 bases, with 10 bases between the two germline ends. The length of the CDR3 is 12 residues. The CDR3 is CASRQLPYEQYF. CDR3 nucleotide sequence: TGTGCCAGCCGACAGTTACCCTACGAGCAGTACTTC.

Many counts were recorded for this clonotype. V usage is TRBV6-5 and J usage is TRBJ2-1, with 9 bases lining up with TRBD2. After removal of 5 bases from V and 7 bases from J, the junction contained 9 bases not matched to a gene. CDR3 length: 15 amino acids. The germline V gene encodes CDR1 MNHEY and CDR2 SVGAGI. The CDR3 DNA is TGTGCCAGCAGTAAAGGCGGGGGGGCTTTGAATGAGCAGTTCTTC. It encodes CASSKGGGALNEQFF.

In its sample, this clonotype was seen many times. The chain couples TRBV9 to TRBJ2-3, with 8 nucleotides matching TRBD2. Germline V CDR1 and CDR2: SGDLS, YYNGEE. The length of the CDR3 is 20 residues. The V segment lost 3 bases and the J segment 0 bases; nucleotides outside the gene matches: 18. As DNA, the CDR3 is TGTGCCAGCAGCGGGGAGGGAGCGGGGGCCTCCCGCCACAGCACAGATACGCAGTATTTT. Its translation: CASSGEGAGASRHSTDTQYF.

A few counts support this clonotype. J is TRBJ2-1 and V is TRBV9, with 8 bases identical to TRBD2. There are 15 residues in the CDR3. Losses at the gene ends were 0 bases for V and 5 bases for J; bases not matched to a gene: 4. In germline, CDR1 is SGDLS, CDR2 YYNGEE. The CDR3: CASSVGAGANNEQFF. The DNA for the CDR3 is TGTGCCAGCAGCGTAGGAGCGGGGGCAAACAATGAGCAGTTCTTC.